This T cell receptor beta chain appears in the sequencing data of a study of blood T cell repertoires in COVID-19. In the study overall: The analysed material was cDNA or gDNA that came from T cells, B-cell-depleted T cells, or PBMCs.

The CDR3 is made up of 17 amino acids. With V trimmed by 0 bases and J by 2 bases, 6 bases remained unmatched. CDR1 is SGDLS, CDR2 YYNGEE, per germline. Sequencing was performed with immunoSEQ multiplex PCR; in TCRdb, only in-frame clones are kept and a portion is missing. The profile shows 150,000 to 200,000 clones, 82% of them singletons. The chain is built from TRBV9 and TRBJ2-3; 10 nucleotides agree with TRBD2. The sample was peripheral blood. The TCR sequence derives from a woman between 40 and 50 years old with COVID-19, enrolled during active disease. The chain's CDR3 is CASSVESSGGDTDTQYF. The CDR3 DNA is TGTGCCAGCAGCGTAGAATCTAGCGGGGGAGACACAGATACGCAGTATTTT.